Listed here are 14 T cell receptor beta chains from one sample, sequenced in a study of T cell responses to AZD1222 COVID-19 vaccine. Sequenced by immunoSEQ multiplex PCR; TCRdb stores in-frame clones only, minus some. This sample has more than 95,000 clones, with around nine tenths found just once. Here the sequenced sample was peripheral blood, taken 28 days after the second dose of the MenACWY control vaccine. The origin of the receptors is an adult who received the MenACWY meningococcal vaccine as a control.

The CDR3 spells CASSDRASGANVLTF. The CDR3 DNA is TGTGCCAGTAGCGACAGGGCCTCTGGGGCCAACGTCCTGACTTTC. The chain uses TRBV19 and TRBJ2-6; 7 nucleotides line up with TRBD1. Germline assignment: CDR1 LNHDA and CDR2 SQIVND (reference sequence). V shed 6 bases and J 0 bases; nucleotides not matched to a gene: 2. CDR3 size: 15 residues. Using reference TRBV19 and TRBJ2-6 for the parts outside the CDR3, the full variable domain is DGGITQSPKYLFRKEGQNVTLSCEQNLNHDAMYWYRQDPGQGLRLIYYSQIVNDFQKGDIAEGYSVSREKKESFPLTVTSAQKNPTAFYLCASSDRASGANVLTFGAGSRLTVL.

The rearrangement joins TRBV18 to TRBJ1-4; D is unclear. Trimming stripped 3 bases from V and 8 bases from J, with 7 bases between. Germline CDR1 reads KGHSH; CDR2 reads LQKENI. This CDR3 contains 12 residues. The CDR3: CASSPSREKLFF. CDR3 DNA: TGTGCCAGCTCACCCTCACGGGAAAAACTGTTTTTT.

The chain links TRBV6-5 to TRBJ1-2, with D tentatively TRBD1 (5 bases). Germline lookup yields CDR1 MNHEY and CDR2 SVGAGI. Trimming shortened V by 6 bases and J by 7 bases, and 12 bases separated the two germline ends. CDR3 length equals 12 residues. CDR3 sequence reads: CASRSLGAGYTF. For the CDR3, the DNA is TGTGCCAGCAGAAGTCTCGGGGCTGGCTACACCTTC.

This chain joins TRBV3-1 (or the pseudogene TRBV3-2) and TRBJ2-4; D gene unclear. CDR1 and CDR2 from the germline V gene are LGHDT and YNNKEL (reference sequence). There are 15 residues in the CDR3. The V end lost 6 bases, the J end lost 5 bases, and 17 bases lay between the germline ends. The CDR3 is CASSPAPRKENIQYF. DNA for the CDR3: TGTGCCAGCAGTCCAGCCCCAAGGAAAGAAAACATTCAGTACTTC.

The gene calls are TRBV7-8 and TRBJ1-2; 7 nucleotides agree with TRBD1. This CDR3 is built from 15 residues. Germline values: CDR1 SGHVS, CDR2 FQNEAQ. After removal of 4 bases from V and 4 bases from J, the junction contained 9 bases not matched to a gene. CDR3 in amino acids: CASSSLTGQLYGYTF. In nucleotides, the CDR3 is TGTGCCAGCAGCTCCCTGACAGGGCAACTCTATGGCTACACCTTC.

CDR3 coding DNA: TGTGCCAGCTCACGACCAATGACTAGCGGGGGTGATACGCAGTATTTT. Protein: CASSRPMTSGGDTQYF. The V and J genes are TRBV18 and TRBJ2-3; 12 positions match TRBD2. Germline V gene lookup returns CDR1 KGHSH and CDR2 LQKENI. J was trimmed by 6 bases and V by 4 bases; bases with no gene match: 8. The CDR3 has 16 residues.

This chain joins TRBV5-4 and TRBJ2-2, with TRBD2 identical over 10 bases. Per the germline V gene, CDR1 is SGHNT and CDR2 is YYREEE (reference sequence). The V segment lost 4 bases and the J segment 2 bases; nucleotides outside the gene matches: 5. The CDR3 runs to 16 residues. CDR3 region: CASSPRTSGNTGELFF. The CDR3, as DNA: TGTGCCAGCAGCCCGCGGACTAGCGGAAACACCGGGGAGCTGTTTTTT.

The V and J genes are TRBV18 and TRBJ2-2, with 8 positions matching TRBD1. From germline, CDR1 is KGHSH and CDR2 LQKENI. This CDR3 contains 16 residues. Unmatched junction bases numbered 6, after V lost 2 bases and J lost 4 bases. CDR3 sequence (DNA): TGTGCCAGCTCACCAGTCTCAACAGGGGGCACCGGGGAGCTGTTTTTT. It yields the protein CASSPVSTGGTGELFF.

Here the CDR3 reads CASVRTVNTEAFF. CDR3 in DNA: TGTGCCAGCGTACGGACAGTGAACACTGAAGCTTTCTTT. The chain employs TRBV7-2 and TRBJ1-1; D is possibly TRBD1 (6 bases). Germline assignment: CDR1 SGHTA and CDR2 FQGNSA. The CDR3 covers 13 residues. The V end was cut by 8 bases, the J end by 0 bases, with 10 bases between.

For the CDR3, the DNA is TGTGCCAGCATGACAGGGAACCAAGAGACCCAGTACTTC. Protein: CASMTGNQETQYF. The genes are TRBV28 and TRBJ2-5, with 7 bases lining up with TRBD1. The germline gives CDR1 MDHEN, CDR2 SYDVKM. The CDR3 is 13 amino acids. Trimming removed 7 bases from V and 0 bases from J; junction bases left unmatched: 2.

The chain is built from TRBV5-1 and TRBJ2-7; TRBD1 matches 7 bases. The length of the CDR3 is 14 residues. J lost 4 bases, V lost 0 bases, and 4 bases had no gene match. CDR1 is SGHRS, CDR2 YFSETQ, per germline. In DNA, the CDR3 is TGCGCCAGCAGCTTGGGAGGGGGCGGTTACGAGCAGTACTTC. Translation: CASSLGGGGYEQYF.

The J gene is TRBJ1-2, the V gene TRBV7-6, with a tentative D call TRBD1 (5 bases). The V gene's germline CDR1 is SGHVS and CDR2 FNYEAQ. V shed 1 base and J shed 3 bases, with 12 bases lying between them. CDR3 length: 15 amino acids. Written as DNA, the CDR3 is TGTGCCAGCAGCTTAGAAACAGGAGGTCACTATGGCTACACCTTC. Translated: CASSLETGGHYGYTF. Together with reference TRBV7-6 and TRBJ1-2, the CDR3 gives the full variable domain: GAGVSQSPRYKVTKRGQDVALRCDPISGHVSLYWYRQALGQGPEFLTYFNYEAQQDKSGLPNDRFSAERPEGSISTLTIQRTEQRDSAMYRCASSLETGGHYGYTFGSGTRLTVV.

CDR3 DNA sequence: TGCGCCAGCAGCCAAGAGCCGGCTAGCGGGGGTTTGGAGACCCAGTACTTC. Translating gives CASSQEPASGGLETQYF. The chain combines TRBV4-3 with TRBJ2-5, with TRBD2 matching 10 bases. CDR1 is LGHNA and CDR2 is YSLEER in the germline V gene. J was trimmed by 5 bases and V by 0 bases; bases with no gene match: 9. This CDR3 is 17 amino acids long.

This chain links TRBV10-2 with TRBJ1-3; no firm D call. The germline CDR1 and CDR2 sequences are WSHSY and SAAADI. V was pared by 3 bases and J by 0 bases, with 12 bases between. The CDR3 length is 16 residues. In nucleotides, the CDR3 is TGCGCCAGCAGTGACTACGGTTGGGGCTCTGGAAACACCATATATTTT. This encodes CASSDYGWGSGNTIYF.